The 24 T cell receptor beta chains presented below share a single source sample, sequenced in a study of cytomegalovirus exposure and HLA in healthy donors (dated by TCRdb to 2016 to 2017). The library was produced with the immunoSEQ multiplex PCR assay. A mixture of 60 forward primers for TCR Vbeta segments and 13 reverse primers for TCR Jbeta segments was used in the multiplex PCR. TCRdb re-hosts the immuneACCESS table, in-frame sequences only. Its copies lack some clones; in the studies checked, an unresolved V gene accounts for under half of them, and the cause for the rest is not known. Across this sample there are about 120,000 clones, with about 62% seen only once. The ten largest clones take up approximately 8% of the sample. Sequenced: PBMCs. The source is a woman aged 40 to 50 in good health and CMV-seropositive.

This chain joins TRBV6-1 and TRBJ1-4, with D tentatively TRBD1 (5 bases). V lost 1 base, J lost 2 bases, and 8 bases lay in between. The CDR3 sequence is 15 residues long. Germline V gene lookup returns CDR1 MNHNS and CDR2 SASEGT. The CDR3 DNA sequence: TGTGCCAGCAGTGAAGGGGGCGTCACTAATGAAAAACTGTTTTTT. This gives the protein CASSEGGVTNEKLFF.

The chain recombines TRBV13 with TRBJ1-2; D call uncertain. Germline lookup yields CDR1 PRHDT and CDR2 FYEKMQ (reference sequence). The CDR3 totals 14 residues. The germline V and J ends were trimmed by 4 bases and 2 bases, with 11 bases remaining between them. The CDR3 sequence is CASSSPTPNYGYTF. In DNA form, the CDR3 reads TGTGCCAGCAGCTCGCCGACTCCGAACTATGGCTACACCTTC.

The rearrangement uses TRBV28 and TRBJ1-3; no clear D. The germline CDR1 and CDR2 sequences are MDHEN and SYDVKM. This CDR3 comprises 18 residues. V lost 5 bases, J lost 4 bases, and 24 bases lay in between. CDR3 nucleotide sequence: TGTGCCAGCAGTGGGAGGAAAGCCGTCCCTAACTTGGGAAACACCATATATTTT. Amino acids: CASSGRKAVPNLGNTIYF.

The chain links TRBV18 to TRBJ2-1, with a tentative D call TRBD2 (7 bases). Germline-derived CDR1 and CDR2 are KGHSH and LQKENI. The CDR3 consists of 14 residues. V lost 3 bases, J lost 8 bases, and 14 bases lay in between. The CDR3 bases are TGTGCCAGCTCACCTGGGGGGGCATCTTATGAGCAGTTCTTC. It is translated as CASSPGGASYEQFF.

This chain links TRBV27 with TRBJ2-1, with D perhaps TRBD2 (5 bases). V was clipped by 3 bases and J by 5 bases, with 14 bases between them. Germline CDR1 and CDR2: MNHEY and SMNVEV (reference sequence). CDR3 length: 15 residues. CDR3 sequence (DNA): TGTGCCAGCAGTTTGTGGAGCGGCCAAGACAATGAGCAGTTCTTC. Amino acids: CASSLWSGQDNEQFF.

The chain combines TRBV28 with TRBJ2-5, with TRBD1 matching over 8 bases. The CDR3 spans 16 residues. V was pared by 3 bases and J by 2 bases, with 8 bases of the junction left unmatched. Germline V gene data show CDR1 as MDHEN and CDR2 as SYDVKM. CDR3 coding DNA: TGTGCCAGCAGTTTGAACTCAGGGGGCATTCAAGAGACCCAGTACTTC. Amino acids: CASSLNSGGIQETQYF.

V and J are TRBV14 and TRBJ2-3, with D possibly matching TRBD1 (6 bases). Deletions cut 0 bases from V and 3 bases from J, with 13 bases between. CDR1 SGHDN and CDR2 FVKESK come from the germline V gene. This CDR3 is 16 amino acids long. The CDR3 DNA is TGTGCCAGCAGCCAAGATGTCGGCAGGGGAACAGATACGCAGTATTTT. Protein sequence: CASSQDVGRGTDTQYF.

The chain recombines TRBV19 with TRBJ2-1, with 7 bases fitting TRBD2. There are 16 residues in the CDR3. Losses at the gene ends were 3 bases for V and 8 bases for J; bases not matched to a gene: 13. The V gene's germline CDR1 is LNHDA and CDR2 SQIVND (reference sequence). CDR3 loop: CASSIWSGGGSDEQFF. The DNA of the CDR3 is TGTGCCAGTAGTATCTGGTCCGGCGGGGGAAGCGATGAGCAGTTCTTC.

CDR3 in DNA: TGCGCCAGCAGCTTATACGGGAGGGTTTCCTACGAGCAGTACTTC. As protein: CASSLYGRVSYEQYF. The rearrangement uses TRBV5-1 and TRBJ2-7, with 8 positions matching TRBD2. The junction had 5 bases not matched to a gene; V was cut back by 2 bases and J by 1 base. The CDR3 extends over 15 amino acids. CDR1 and CDR2 from the germline V gene are SGHRS and YFSETQ.

V gene TRBV10-3 combines with J gene TRBJ2-7, with 8 bases lining up with TRBD2. CDR3 length: 16 residues. V gave up 0 bases and J gave up 3 bases; unmatched junction bases: 7. Germline-derived CDR1 and CDR2 are ENHRY and SYGVKD. CDR3 residues: CAISESRAGGGYEQYF. In DNA, the CDR3 is TGTGCCATCAGTGAGTCGAGGGCGGGAGGTGGCTACGAGCAGTACTTC.

The V gene is TRBV9, the J gene TRBJ1-6, with D tentatively TRBD1 (6 bases). This CDR3 is built from 17 residues. In germline, CDR1 is SGDLS, CDR2 YYNGEE. V dropped 2 bases and J dropped 6 bases, with 18 bases sitting between them. CDR3 in amino acids: CASSVSTGHGGNSPLHF. The CDR3 DNA is TGTGCCAGCAGCGTGTCGACAGGCCATGGGGGTAATTCACCCCTCCACTTT.

This clone was recorded once. The genes are TRBV5-1 and TRBJ2-1, with 10 nucleotides matching TRBD2. The CDR3 extends over 16 amino acids. The junction had 0 bases not matched to a gene; V was cut back by 0 bases and J by 0 bases. Germline V gene lookup returns CDR1 SGHRS and CDR2 YFSETQ. CDR3 DNA sequence: TGCGCCAGCAGCTTGGCTAGCGGGAGCTCCTACAATGAGCAGTTCTTC. It specifies CASSLASGSSYNEQFF.

V usage is TRBV30 and J usage is TRBJ1-5; D might be TRBD1 (6 bases). The CDR3 covers 14 residues. Germline-derived CDR1 and CDR2 are GTSNPN and SVGIG (reference sequence). Deletions cut 2 bases from V and 7 bases from J, with 15 bases between. CDR3 sequence: CAWSLDTGGQPQHF. CDR3 nucleotide sequence: TGTGCCTGGAGTCTAGACACGGGGGGCCAGCCCCAGCATTTT.

The chain links TRBV7-6 to TRBJ2-5; the match to TRBD2 covers 11 bases. Trimming at V came to 4 bases and at J to 6 bases, leaving 4 bases not matched to a gene. Germline V gene sequence: CDR1 SGHVS, CDR2 FNYEAQ. The CDR3 length is 14 residues. The CDR3 is CASSSTSGSKTQYF. The CDR3 DNA reads TGTGCCAGCAGCTCCACTAGCGGGAGTAAGACCCAGTACTTC.

This clone has just a few counts. The chain combines TRBV6-1 with TRBJ2-7, with D possibly matching TRBD2 (7 bases). Trimming pared 7 bases from V and 3 bases from J, leaving 19 bases between. Germline V lookup: CDR1 MNHNS, CDR2 SASEGT. The CDR3 loop spans 15 amino acids. CDR3 loop: CASMEGGEGVYEQYF. CDR3 coding DNA: TGTGCCAGCATGGAAGGGGGGGAAGGGGTCTACGAGCAGTACTTC.

This clone was observed once. The junction departs from germline at one end; a sequencing error may be responsible. The chain employs TRBV7-7 and TRBJ1-6, with D unclear. The CDR3 has 13 residues. Germline CDR1 SSHAT, CDR2 FNYEAQ (reference sequence). CDR3 sequence: CASSLDSVSPLHF. In DNA, the CDR3 is TGTGCTAGCAGCTTAGACTCCGTTTCACCCCTCCACTTT.

The rearrangement links TRBV18 to TRBJ1-2; the match to TRBD1 covers 7 bases. V was clipped by 2 bases and J by 5 bases; unmatched bases: 11. This CDR3 has 16 amino acids. CDR1 is KGHSH, CDR2 LQKENI, per germline. The CDR3 region is CASSPNQGQTRYGYTF. DNA of the CDR3: TGTGCCAGCTCACCAAATCAGGGACAGACCCGTTATGGCTACACCTTC.

As regards this clone: An end of the junction does not agree with germline; a read error may underlie this. The chain combines TRBV2 with TRBJ1-2, with D possibly matching TRBD1 (6 bases). Germline-derived CDR1 and CDR2 are SNHLY and FYNNEI. This CDR3 spans 15 amino acids. The chain's CDR3 is CASSEGAGEDYGYTF. CDR3 in DNA: TGTGCCAGCAGCGAAGGGGCAGGGGAAGACTATGGCTACACCTTC.

The genes are TRBV6-1 and TRBJ2-5; D call uncertain. V lost 6 bases to trimming and J lost 7 bases, with 9 bases between them. The CDR3 loop spans 11 amino acids. Germline V lookup: CDR1 MNHNS, CDR2 SASEGT. The CDR3 spells CASRDWRTQYF. CDR3 nucleotide sequence: TGTGCCAGCAGGGATTGGAGGACCCAGTACTTC.

V and J are TRBV21-1 and TRBJ1-1; the D segment call TRBD1 is taken from the table without a DNA check. TRBV21-1 is classified as a pseudogene. The CDR3 contains 14 residues. CDR3 sequence reads: CASSKGQGGTEAFF. As DNA, the CDR3 is TGTGCCAGCAGCAAGGGACAGGGGGGGACTGAAGCTTTCTTT.

The rearrangement links TRBV10-3 to TRBJ1-4, with D perhaps TRBD1 (6 bases). CDR3 size: 14 residues. The germline gives CDR1 ENHRY, CDR2 SYGVKD. Trimming removed 2 bases at V and 5 bases at J, with 9 bases between. DNA for the CDR3: TGTGCCATCAGTGAGCAGGGGCAGAATGAAAAACTGTTTTTT. It specifies CAISEQGQNEKLFF.

The chain is built from TRBV18 and TRBJ1-6, with D perhaps matching TRBD1 (6 bases). V lost 6 bases to trimming and J lost 10 bases, with 16 bases between them. The CDR3 loop spans 14 amino acids. Germline V gene sequence: CDR1 KGHSH, CDR2 LQKENI. CDR3 region: CASSQEQGQSPLHF. In DNA, the CDR3 is TGTGCCAGCTCTCAGGAACAGGGCCAGTCACCCCTCCACTTT.

V and J are TRBV7-8 and TRBJ2-5, with 7 bases that match TRBD2. From germline, CDR1 is SGHVS and CDR2 FQNEAQ. The CDR3 loop spans 14 amino acids. Germline trimming cut 5 bases from V and 4 bases from J; bases unmatched to any gene: 7. CDR3 sequence reads: CASSPRRGTETQYF. Here the CDR3 DNA reads TGTGCCAGCAGCCCAAGGCGGGGGACAGAGACCCAGTACTTC.

The chain couples TRBV30 to TRBJ1-2; D is unclear. This CDR3 is 13 amino acids long. Germline CDR1 is GTSNPN and CDR2 is SVGIG (reference sequence). Trimming took 5 bases from V and 1 from J, leaving 11 bases between them. The CDR3 loop is CAWQAGHNYGYTF. Here the CDR3 DNA reads TGTGCCTGGCAGGCAGGCCATAACTATGGCTACACCTTC.